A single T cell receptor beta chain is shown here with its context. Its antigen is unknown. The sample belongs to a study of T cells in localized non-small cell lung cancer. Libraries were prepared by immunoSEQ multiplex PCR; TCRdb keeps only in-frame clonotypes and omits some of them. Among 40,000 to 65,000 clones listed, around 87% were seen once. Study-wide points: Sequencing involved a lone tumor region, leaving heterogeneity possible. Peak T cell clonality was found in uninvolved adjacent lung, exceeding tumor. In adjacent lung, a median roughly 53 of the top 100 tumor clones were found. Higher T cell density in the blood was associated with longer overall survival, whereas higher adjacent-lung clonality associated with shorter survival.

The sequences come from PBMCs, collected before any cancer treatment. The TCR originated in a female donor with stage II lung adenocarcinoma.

The CDR3 region has the DNA TGTGCCAGCAGCTTATCTGGCGAATCAGTCTATGGCTACACCTTC. Its protein is CASSLSGESVYGYTF. The rearrangement uses TRBV7-6 and TRBJ1-2; unclear D gene. V lost 2 bases, J lost 4 bases, and 14 bases lay in between. The CDR3 consists of 15 residues. Germline CDR1 SGHVS, CDR2 FNYEAQ.